Shown below are 21 T cell receptor beta chains from a single sample sequenced in a study of T cell responses to AZD1222 COVID-19 vaccine. Data came from immunoSEQ multiplex PCR; TCRdb stores just in-frame clones and leaves some out. The sample contains roughly 99,000 clones, roughly nine tenths of which appear only once. The specimen comprised peripheral blood, sampled on day 0 of AZD1222 vaccination. Receptor source: an adult in good health.

The rearrangement links TRBV19 to TRBJ2-2; D gene ambiguous. V was shortened by 4 bases and J by 5 bases, with 14 bases between the two germline ends. This CDR3 comprises 15 residues. In germline, CDR1 is LNHDA, CDR2 SQIVND (reference sequence). CDR3 region: CASSRVRRGTGELFF. CDR3 sequence (DNA): TGTGCCAGTAGTAGGGTCAGGAGAGGAACCGGGGAGCTGTTTTTT.

This clone was detected only once. The V call is TRBV19, the J call TRBJ1-2; possible D gene TRBD1, 6 bases. V lost 4 bases, J lost 0 bases, and 18 bases lay in between. The CDR3 runs 17 residues. CDR1 is LNHDA, CDR2 SQIVND, per germline (reference sequence). Written as DNA, the CDR3 is TGTGCCAGTAGTACCACAGGGAATGGAGGGTCTAACTATGGCTACACCTTC. Protein sequence: CASSTTGNGGSNYGYTF. The full variable domain, in which reference TRBV19 and TRBJ1-2 provide the parts outside the CDR3, is DGGITQSPKYLFRKEGQNVTLSCEQNLNHDAMYWYRQDPGQGLRLIYYSQIVNDFQKGDIAEGYSVSREKKESFPLTVTSAQKNPTAFYLCASSTTGNGGSNYGYTFGSGTRLTVV.

The genes are TRBV19 and TRBJ2-5; 15 bases match TRBD2. The CDR3 covers 14 residues. V gave up 11 bases and J gave up 5 bases; unmatched junction bases: 6. The germline V gene has CDR1 LNHDA and CDR2 SQIVND (reference sequence). CDR3 sequence reads: CAAGGLAGGETQYF. DNA for the CDR3: TGTGCCGCCGGGGGACTAGCGGGAGGTGAGACCCAGTACTTC.

The chain recombines TRBV29-1 with TRBJ2-7; D is possibly TRBD1 (6 bases). Germline loops: CDR1 SQVTM, CDR2 ANQGSEA. The CDR3 length is 12 residues. V was clipped by 6 bases and J by 2 bases, with 11 bases between them. This chain's CDR3 is CSVQQGAYEQYF. The CDR3 region has the DNA TGCAGCGTCCAACAGGGAGCCTACGAGCAGTACTTC.

The V call is TRBV6-2 or TRBV6-3, the J call TRBJ1-1; D remains ambiguous. The ends were cut back, 0 bases at V and 7 bases at J, with 9 bases in the middle. The CDR3 length is 13 residues. Germline V gene lookup returns CDR1 MNHEY and CDR2 SVGEGT. CDR3 residues: CASSYSNGREAFF. The DNA for the CDR3 is TGTGCCAGCAGTTACTCGAACGGACGTGAAGCTTTCTTT.

The chain is built from TRBV12-3 or TRBV12-4 and TRBJ1-1; 7 bases map to TRBD1. The CDR3 spans 12 residues. V dropped 4 bases and J dropped 11; count of bases not matched to a gene: 7. The CDR3 DNA is TGTGCCAGCAGTTCTCGGACAGGCGGGGCTTTCTTT. It specifies CASSSRTGGAFF.

This clone was seen a single time. The chain recombines TRBV7-2 with TRBJ1-2; D remains ambiguous. V lost 4 bases and J lost 8, with 11 bases in between. Germline-derived CDR1 and CDR2 are SGHTA and FQGNSA. The CDR3 is 12 amino acids. CDR3 bases: TGTGCCAGCAGCTCTAGTCGGCTGGGCTACACCTTC. It translates to CASSSSRLGYTF. Using reference TRBV7-2 and TRBJ1-2 for the parts outside the CDR3, the full variable domain is GAGVSQSPSNKVTEKGKDVELRCDPISGHTALYWYRQSLGQGLEFLIYFQGNSAPDKSGLPSDRFSAERTGGSVSTLTIQRTQQEDSAVYLCASSSSRLGYTFGSGTRLTVV.

The chain combines TRBV27 with TRBJ2-3; no definite D call. V was cut by 2 bases and J by 0 bases, with 6 bases left in between. Germline values: CDR1 MNHEY, CDR2 SMNVEV (reference sequence). This CDR3 has 14 amino acids. The CDR3 reads CASSLQSSTDTQYF. The CDR3 bases are TGTGCCAGCAGTTTACAGTCTAGCACAGATACGCAGTATTTT.

The J gene is TRBJ2-7, the V gene TRBV19; 8 bases agree with TRBD1. This CDR3 region has 14 residues. V gave up 7 bases and J gave up 8 bases; unmatched junction bases: 13. Germline CDR1 is LNHDA and CDR2 is SQIVND (reference sequence). The CDR3, as DNA: TGTGCCAGTATCCCAAGGGACAGGCCCGACCAGCAGTACTTC. Its protein product is CASIPRDRPDQQYF.

The chain joins TRBV5-8 to TRBJ2-5; 12 bases are a match to TRBD2. The ends lost 4 bases at V and 2 bases at J; junction bases unmatched: 3. CDR3 length equals 15 residues. CDR1 is SGHTS and CDR2 is YDEGEE in the germline V gene. Here the CDR3 DNA reads TGTGCCAGCAGCCCTAGCGGGGGGGTTCAAGAGACCCAGTACTTC. Amino acid sequence: CASSPSGGVQETQYF.

V usage is TRBV2 and J usage is TRBJ1-1; TRBD1 matches at 7 bases. Germline trimming cut 8 bases from V and 8 bases from J; bases unmatched to any gene: 11. The CDR3 totals 13 residues. Per germline, CDR1 SNHLY and CDR2 FYNNEI. The CDR3 coding sequence is TGTGCCAGCGCCTACCGGGACAGTGGGGAAGCTTTCTTT. This translates into CASAYRDSGEAFF.

The V call is TRBV5-8, the J call TRBJ1-5, with a possible D match to TRBD1 (5 bases). The germline CDR1 and CDR2 sequences are SGHTS and YDEGEE. With 1 base removed from V and 2 bases from J, the gap between germline ends came to 10 bases. This CDR3 is built from 15 residues. CDR3 sequence reads: CASSLWGVGNQPQHF. CDR3 nucleotide sequence: TGTGCCAGCAGCTTGTGGGGGGTCGGCAATCAGCCCCAGCATTTT.

The rearrangement uses TRBV5-1 and TRBJ1-3, with 8 nucleotides matching TRBD1. This CDR3 has 15 residues. With 4 bases clipped from V and 0 bases from J, the junction kept 3 bases outside the gene matches. The germline V gene encodes CDR1 SGHRS and CDR2 YFSETQ. This CDR3 reads CASSPGQGSGNTIYF. Here the CDR3 DNA reads TGCGCCAGCAGCCCAGGACAGGGCTCTGGAAACACCATATATTTT.

The chain carries TRBV7-2 and TRBJ1-4; D is possibly TRBD1 (5 bases). The germline V gene has CDR1 SGHTA and CDR2 FQGNSA. V lost 7 bases and J lost 5, with 14 bases in between. CDR3 length: 14 residues. For the CDR3, the DNA is TGTGCCAGCACCACGGGACCGTTCAATGAAAAACTGTTTTTT. Its protein is CASTTGPFNEKLFF.

This clone turned up a few times. This chain uses TRBV18 with TRBJ2-7; 7 bases are shared with TRBD1. Germline CDR1 KGHSH, CDR2 LQKENI. This CDR3 contains 14 residues. With 5 bases clipped from V and 6 bases from J, the junction kept 10 bases outside the gene matches. Here the CDR3 DNA reads TGTGCCAGCTCAACCCCGACAGGGTGGGGCGAGCAGTACTTC. Translation gives CASSTPTGWGEQYF.

V is TRBV5-1 and J is TRBJ1-3; D possibly corresponds to TRBD1 (5 bases). Germline loops: CDR1 SGHRS, CDR2 YFSETQ. V lost 0 bases and J 1 base, leaving 17 bases between the germline ends. CDR3 length equals 18 residues. CDR3 in amino acids: CASSLGFVSGHSGNTIYF. DNA of the CDR3: TGCGCCAGCAGCTTGGGGTTTGTTTCAGGGCATTCTGGAAACACCATATATTTT.

A single count supports this clone. The chain joins TRBV7-2 to TRBJ2-1; D is possibly TRBD1 or TRBD2 (6 bases each). This CDR3 is built from 13 residues. Looked up from germline, CDR1 is SGHTA and CDR2 is FQGNSA. V was clipped by 6 bases and J by 8 bases, with 14 bases between them. The CDR3 protein is CASRPDGGHEQFF. The CDR3 nucleotides read TGTGCCAGCAGGCCCGACGGGGGCCATGAGCAGTTCTTC.

This clone was found once. V is TRBV7-2 and J is TRBJ1-2; 8 nucleotides align to TRBD1. The V gene end was trimmed by 7 bases and the J gene end by 6 bases; junction bases not matched to a gene: 7. Per germline, CDR1 SGHTA and CDR2 FQGNSA. This CDR3 is 13 amino acids long. The DNA of the CDR3 is TGTGCCAGCACCCCGAGGACAGGGAATGGCTACACCTTC. Protein product: CASTPRTGNGYTF.

The chain uses TRBV6-5 and TRBJ2-7; 7 positions match TRBD1. There are 15 residues in the CDR3. The V segment lost 6 bases and the J segment 0 bases; nucleotides outside the gene matches: 8. Looked up from germline, CDR1 is MNHEY and CDR2 is SVGAGI. The CDR3, as DNA: TGTGCCAGCAGCGTCACAGGGGTGGTCTCCTACGAGCAGTACTTC. It codes for CASSVTGVVSYEQYF.

The rearrangement links TRBV19 to TRBJ2-7; 7 bases line up with TRBD1. This CDR3 has 14 amino acids. From germline, CDR1 is LNHDA and CDR2 SQIVND (reference sequence). J was trimmed by 4 bases and V by 3 bases; bases with no gene match: 6. The CDR3 spells CASSIVAGGYEQYF. In DNA form, the CDR3 reads TGTGCCAGTAGTATCGTAGCAGGGGGTTACGAGCAGTACTTC.

The chain joins TRBV30 to TRBJ2-3; D call uncertain. The V end was cut by 8 bases, the J end by 5 bases, with 5 bases between. The length of the CDR3 is 9 residues. Germline V gene data show CDR1 as GTSNPN and CDR2 as SVGIG (reference sequence). DNA of the CDR3: TGTGCCGTGGGAGATACGCAGTATTTT. It translates to CAVGDTQYF. Based on the CDR3 plus reference TRBV30 and TRBJ2-3, the full variable domain is SQTIHQWPATLVQPVGSPLSLECTVEGTSNPNLYWYRQAAGRGLQLLFYSVGIGQISSEVPQNLSASRPQDRQFILSSKKLLLSDSGFYLCAVGDTQYFGPGTRLTVL.